The T cell receptor (beta chain) under discussion was sequenced for a study of cytomegalovirus exposure and HLA in healthy donors. General observations from the study: Versus the approximately 720-donor mean, an Asian-associated ancestry cluster reportedly showed fewer N-insertions in a later analysis.

Trimming cost V 3 bases and J 4 bases; bases outside gene matches: 0. The CDR3 contains 13 residues. The germline V gene has CDR1 SGHNT and CDR2 YYREEE (reference sequence). Turning to this clone: Its target is unknown.

Vbeta (60) and Jbeta (13) primers were used in the PCR. Here immunoSEQ multiplex PCR was the method, and the copy in TCRdb shows in-frame clones only, minus some. The profile shows tens of thousands of clones, around 75% of them singletons. The rearrangement joins TRBV5-4 to TRBJ2-2, with 7 positions matching TRBD1. The specimen was PBMCs. The source of this sequence is a man between 50 and 59 years old in good health and CMV-seropositive. The CDR3 here is CASSSGGTGELFF. For the CDR3, the DNA is TGTGCCAGCAGCTCAGGGGGCACCGGGGAGCTGTTTTTT.